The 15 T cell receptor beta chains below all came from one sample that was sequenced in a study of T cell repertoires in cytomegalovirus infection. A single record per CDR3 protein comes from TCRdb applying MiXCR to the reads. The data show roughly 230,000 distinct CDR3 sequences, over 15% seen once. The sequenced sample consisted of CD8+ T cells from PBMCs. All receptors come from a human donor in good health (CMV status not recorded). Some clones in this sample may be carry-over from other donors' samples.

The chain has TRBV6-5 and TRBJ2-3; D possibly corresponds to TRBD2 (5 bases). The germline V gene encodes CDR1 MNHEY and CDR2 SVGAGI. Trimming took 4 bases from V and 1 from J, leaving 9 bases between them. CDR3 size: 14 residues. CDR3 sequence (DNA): TGTGCCAGCAGTTCGCAGCGGCGCACAGATACGCAGTATTTT. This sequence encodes CASSSQRRTDTQYF.

The CDR3 reads CASSRFGTGDSKNIQYF. The DNA for the CDR3 is TGTGCCAGTAGTAGGTTTGGGACAGGGGATAGCAAAAACATTCAGTACTTC. The chain employs TRBV19 and TRBJ2-4; 10 bases are shared with TRBD1. CDR3 length equals 17 residues. Germline CDR1 reads LNHDA; CDR2 reads SQIVND (reference sequence). With V trimmed by 4 bases and J by 3 bases, 9 bases remained unmatched. The variable domain in full, with the rest retrieved from reference TRBV19 and TRBJ2-4, is DGGITQSPKYLFRKEGQNVTLSCEQNLNHDAMYWYRQDPGQGLRLIYYSQIVNDFQKGDIAEGYSVSREKKESFPLTVTSAQKNPTAFYLCASSRFGTGDSKNIQYFGAGTRLSVL.

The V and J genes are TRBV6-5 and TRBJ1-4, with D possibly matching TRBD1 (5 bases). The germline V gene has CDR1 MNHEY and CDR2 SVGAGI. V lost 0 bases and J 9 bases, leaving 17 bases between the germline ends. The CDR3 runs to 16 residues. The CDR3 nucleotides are TGTGCCAGCAGTTACTCGACGGGGGTTGAAGCGAAAAAACTGTTTTTT. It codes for CASSYSTGVEAKKLFF.

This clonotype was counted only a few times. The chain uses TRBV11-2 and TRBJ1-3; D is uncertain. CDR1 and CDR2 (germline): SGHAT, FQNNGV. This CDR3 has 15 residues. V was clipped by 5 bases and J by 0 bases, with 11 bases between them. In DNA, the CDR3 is TGTGCCAGCAGCCCTCAAGGGTTCTCTGGAAACACCATATATTTT. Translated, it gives CASSPQGFSGNTIYF.

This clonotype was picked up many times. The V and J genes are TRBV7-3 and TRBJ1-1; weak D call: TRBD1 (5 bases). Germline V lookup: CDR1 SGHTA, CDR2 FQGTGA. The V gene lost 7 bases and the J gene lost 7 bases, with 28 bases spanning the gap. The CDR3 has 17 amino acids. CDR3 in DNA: TGTGCCAGCACCCAAGGGCCCAGGGTTTTTTTTTCCATTGAAGCTTTCTTT. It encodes CASTQGPRVFFSIEAFF.

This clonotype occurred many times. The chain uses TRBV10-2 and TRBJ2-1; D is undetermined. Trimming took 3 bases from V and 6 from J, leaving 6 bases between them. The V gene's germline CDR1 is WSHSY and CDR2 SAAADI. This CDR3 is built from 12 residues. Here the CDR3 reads CASSDMSNEQFF. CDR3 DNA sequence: TGCGCCAGCAGTGATATGAGCAATGAGCAGTTCTTC.

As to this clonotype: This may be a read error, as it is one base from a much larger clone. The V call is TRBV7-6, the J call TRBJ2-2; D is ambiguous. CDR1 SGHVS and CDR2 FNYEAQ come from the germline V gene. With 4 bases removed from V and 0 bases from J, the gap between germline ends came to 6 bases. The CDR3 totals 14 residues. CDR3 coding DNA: TGTGCCAGCAGCTGGTCCTCGAACACCGGGGAGCTGTTTTTT. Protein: CASSWSSNTGELFF.

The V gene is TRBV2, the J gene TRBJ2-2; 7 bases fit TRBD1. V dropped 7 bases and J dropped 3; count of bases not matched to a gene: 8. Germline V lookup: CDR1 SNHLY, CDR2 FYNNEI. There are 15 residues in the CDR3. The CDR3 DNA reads TGTGCCAGCACCCTGGACAGGACATACACCGGGGAGCTGTTTTTT. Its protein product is CASTLDRTYTGELFF.

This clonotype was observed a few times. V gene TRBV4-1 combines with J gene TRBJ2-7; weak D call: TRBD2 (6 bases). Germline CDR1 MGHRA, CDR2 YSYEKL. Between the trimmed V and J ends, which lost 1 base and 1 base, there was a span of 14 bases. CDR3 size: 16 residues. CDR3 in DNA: TGCGCCAGCAGCCAAGTGTCGGGACTCGGTTCCTACGAGCAGTACTTC. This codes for CASSQVSGLGSYEQYF.

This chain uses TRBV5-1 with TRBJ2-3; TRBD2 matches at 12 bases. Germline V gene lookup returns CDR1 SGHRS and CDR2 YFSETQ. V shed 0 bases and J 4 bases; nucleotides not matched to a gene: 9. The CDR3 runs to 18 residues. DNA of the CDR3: TGCGCCAGCAGCTTGGCCGTGACTAGCGGGGGATTATCAGATACGCAGTATTTT. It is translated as CASSLAVTSGGLSDTQYF.

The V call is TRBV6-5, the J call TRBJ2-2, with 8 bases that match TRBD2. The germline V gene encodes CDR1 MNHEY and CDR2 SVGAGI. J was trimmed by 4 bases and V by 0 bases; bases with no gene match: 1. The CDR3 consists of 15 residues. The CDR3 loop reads CASSYSAGGTGELFF. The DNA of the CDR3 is TGTGCCAGCAGTTACTCGGCGGGAGGCACCGGGGAGCTGTTTTTT.

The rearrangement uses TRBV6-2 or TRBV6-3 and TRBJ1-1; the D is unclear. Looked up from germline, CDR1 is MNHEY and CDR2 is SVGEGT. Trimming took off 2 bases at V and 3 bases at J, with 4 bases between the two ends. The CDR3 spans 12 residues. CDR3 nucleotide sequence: TGTGCCAGCAGTTACCCTGACACTGAAGCTTTCTTT. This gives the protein CASSYPDTEAFF.

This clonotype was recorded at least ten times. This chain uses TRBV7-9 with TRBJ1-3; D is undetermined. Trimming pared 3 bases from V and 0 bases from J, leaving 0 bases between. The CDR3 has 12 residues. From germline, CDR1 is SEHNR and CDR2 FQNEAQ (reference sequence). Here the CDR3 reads CASSFSGNTIYF. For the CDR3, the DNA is TGTGCCAGCAGCTTCTCTGGAAACACCATATATTTT. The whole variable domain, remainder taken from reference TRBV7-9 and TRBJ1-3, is DTGVSQNPRHKITKRGQNVTFRCDPISEHNRLYWYRQTLGQGPEFLTYFQNEAQLEKSRLLSDRFSAERPKGSFSTLEIQRTEQGDSAMYLCASSFSGNTIYFGEGSWLTVV.

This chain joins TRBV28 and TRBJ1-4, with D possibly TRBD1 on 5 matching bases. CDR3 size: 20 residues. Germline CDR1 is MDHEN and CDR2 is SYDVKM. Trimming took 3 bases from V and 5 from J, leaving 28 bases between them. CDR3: CASSFPTPFRTGAQNEKLFF. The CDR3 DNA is TGTGCCAGCAGTTTTCCGACCCCGTTTAGGACCGGGGCCCAAAATGAAAAACTGTTTTTT.

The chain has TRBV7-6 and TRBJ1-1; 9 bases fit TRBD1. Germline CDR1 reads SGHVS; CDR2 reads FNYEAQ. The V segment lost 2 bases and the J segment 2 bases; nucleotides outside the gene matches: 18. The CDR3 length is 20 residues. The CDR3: CASSLYAPGDRDLENTEAFF. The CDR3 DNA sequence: TGTGCCAGCAGCTTATACGCCCCTGGGGACAGGGATTTGGAAAACACTGAAGCTTTCTTT. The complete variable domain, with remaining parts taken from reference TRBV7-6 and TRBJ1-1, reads GAGVSQSPRYKVTKRGQDVALRCDPISGHVSLYWYRQALGQGPEFLTYFNYEAQQDKSGLPNDRFSAERPEGSISTLTIQRTEQRDSAMYRCASSLYAPGDRDLENTEAFFGQGTRLTVV.